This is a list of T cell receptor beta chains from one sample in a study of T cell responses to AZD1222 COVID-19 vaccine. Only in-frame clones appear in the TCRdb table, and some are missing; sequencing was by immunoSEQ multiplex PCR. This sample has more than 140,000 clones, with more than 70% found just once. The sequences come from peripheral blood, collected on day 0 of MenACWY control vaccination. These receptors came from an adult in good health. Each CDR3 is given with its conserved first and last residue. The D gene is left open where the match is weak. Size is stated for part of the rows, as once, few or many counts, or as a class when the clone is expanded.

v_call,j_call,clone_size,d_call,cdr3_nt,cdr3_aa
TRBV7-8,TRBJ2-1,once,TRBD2,TGTGCCAGCACCCCTTGGGGGGGCGGGAGGGGGAATGAGCAGTTCTTC,CASTPWGGGRGNEQFF
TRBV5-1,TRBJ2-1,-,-,TGCGCCAGCAGCTTGGGGGCAACCCGCGACAATGAGCAGTTCTTC,CASSLGATRDNEQFF
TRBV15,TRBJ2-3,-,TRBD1,TGTGCCACCAGTACCGACAGGGAATGGACTACGCAGTATTTT,CATSTDREWTTQYF
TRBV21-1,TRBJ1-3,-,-,TGTGCCAGCAGCAAACGGATACGGACCTCCTCTGGAAACACCATATATTTT,CASSKRIRTSSGNTIYF
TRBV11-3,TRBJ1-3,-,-,TGTGCCAGCAGCGCCGGAAACACCATATATTTT,CASSAGNTIYF
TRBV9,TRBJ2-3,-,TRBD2,TGTGCCAGCAGCGTAGCTGGGCGGGGGGGCCTCGATACGCAGTATTTT,CASSVAGRGGLDTQYF
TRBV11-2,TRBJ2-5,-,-,TGTGCCAGCAGCTTAGGGGTCGGGGTTCCCATTCAAGAGACCCAGTACTTC,CASSLGVGVPIQETQYF
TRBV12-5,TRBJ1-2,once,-,TGTGCTAGTGGTCCAGGACGGGACTATGGCTACACCTTC,CASGPGRDYGYTF
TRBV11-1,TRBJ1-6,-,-,TGTGCCAGCAGCCCCCGTCGCGACTCACCCCTCCACTTT,CASSPRRDSPLHF
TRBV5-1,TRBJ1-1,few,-,TGCGCCAGCAGCTTGGGGTTTGGTAGGGGCCGTGTGAACACTGAAGCTTTCTTT,CASSLGFGRGRVNTEAFF
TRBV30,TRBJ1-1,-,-,TGTGCCTGGAGTCACGGCCTAGACCCCGGCGGCCGGCGAGCCACTGAAGCTTTCTTT,CAWSHGLDPGGRRATEAFF
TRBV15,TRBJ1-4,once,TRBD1,TGTGCCACCAGCAAACAGGGGAGTAATGAAAAACTGTTTTTT,CATSKQGSNEKLFF
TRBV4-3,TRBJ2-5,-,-,TGCGCCAGCAGCCAAGATGTTTCGGAGACCCAGTACTTC,CASSQDVSETQYF
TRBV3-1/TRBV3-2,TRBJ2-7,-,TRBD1,TGTGCCAGCAGCCTCACCGGGACAGGGACTGTCCAGCAGTACTTC,CASSLTGTGTVQQYF
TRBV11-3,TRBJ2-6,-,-,TGTGCCAGCAGCGCCGATGGGGCTGGGGCCAACGTCCTGACTTTC,CASSADGAGANVLTF
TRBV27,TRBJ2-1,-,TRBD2,TGTGCCAGCAGTTATAGCGGGGGCGGTGAGCAGTTCTTC,CASSYSGGGEQFF
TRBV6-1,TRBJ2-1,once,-,TGTGCCAGCAGTGAAGTAGGGGCGCGTCAGGTCGGGCAGTTCTTC,CASSEVGARQVGQFF
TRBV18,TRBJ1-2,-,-,TGTGCCAGCTCAACCGGGCTGGGGGATGGCTACACCTTC,CASSTGLGDGYTF
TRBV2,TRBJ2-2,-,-,TGTGCCAGCAGTGAAGTCGGCGGTTGGGAGCTGTTTTTT,CASSEVGGWELFF
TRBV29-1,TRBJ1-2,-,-,TGCAGCGTTGGGGGGGGGCCGCAGGGCTATGGCTACACCTTC,CSVGGGPQGYGYTF
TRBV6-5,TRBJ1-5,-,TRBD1,TGTGCCAGCAGTCCCCGGACAGGGCTAAATCAGCCCCAGCATTTT,CASSPRTGLNQPQHF
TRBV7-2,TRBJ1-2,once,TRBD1,TGTGCCAGCAGCACGGGACAGGGTTTGGGCTACACCTTC,CASSTGQGLGYTF
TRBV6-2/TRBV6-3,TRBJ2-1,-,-,TGTGCCAGCAGTTCCCTAGGGGGGAGGACTAAAAATGAGCAGTTCTTC,CASSSLGGRTKNEQFF
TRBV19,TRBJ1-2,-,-,TGTGCCAGTACCATGGACGGAGTTAACTATGGCTACACCTTC,CASTMDGVNYGYTF
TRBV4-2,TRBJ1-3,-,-,TGTGCCAGCAGCCGCGACGGGGTGGGAGAAAACACCATATATTTT,CASSRDGVGENTIYF
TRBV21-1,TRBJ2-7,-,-,TGTGGTGGTTACGAGCAGTACTTC,CGGYEQYF
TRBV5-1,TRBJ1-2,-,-,TGCGCCAGCAGCATGCTCCCAGGGGCAGCGCATGGCTACACCTTC,CASSMLPGAAHGYTF
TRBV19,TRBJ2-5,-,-,TGTGCCAGTAGTAGGCGGAACCAAGAGACCCAGTACTTC,CASSRRNQETQYF
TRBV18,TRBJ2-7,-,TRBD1,TGTGCCAGCTCCCCATCACGGACAGGGAACTCCTACGAGCAGTACTTC,CASSPSRTGNSYEQYF
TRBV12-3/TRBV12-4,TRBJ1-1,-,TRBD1,TGTGCCAGCAGTGCAACAGGGGGCACTGAAGCTTTCTTT,CASSATGGTEAFF
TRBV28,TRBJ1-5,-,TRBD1,TGTGCCAGCAAGACAGGGGAGACTCAGCCCCAGCATTTT,CASKTGETQPQHF
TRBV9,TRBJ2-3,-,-,TGTGCCAGCAGCGTAGAGCGGGCGAGCACAGATACGCAGTATTTT,CASSVERASTDTQYF
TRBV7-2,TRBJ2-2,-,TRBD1,TGTGCCAGCAGCGTAGTCCTTGGGACAGCCACCGGGGAGCTGTTTTTT,CASSVVLGTATGELFF
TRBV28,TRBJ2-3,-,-,TGTGCCAGCAGTACTCCACTGGGGACAGATACGCAGTATTTT,CASSTPLGTDTQYF
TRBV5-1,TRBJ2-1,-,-,TGCGCCAGCAGCTTGAGGGGGAGTGGCTTTGACGATGAGCAGTTCTTC,CASSLRGSGFDDEQFF
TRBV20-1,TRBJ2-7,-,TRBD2,TGCAGTGCTAGTGGACTAGCGGGGGGTTTCGGCGAGCAGTACTTC,CSASGLAGGFGEQYF
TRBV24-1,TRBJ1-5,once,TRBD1,TGTGCCACCAAAGGGACAGGGGATAATCAGCCCCAGCATTTT,CATKGTGDNQPQHF
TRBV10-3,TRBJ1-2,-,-,TGTGCCATCAGTGTGCCGGAACAGGGCCGCTACACCTTC,CAISVPEQGRYTF
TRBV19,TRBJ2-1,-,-,TGTGCCAGTAGTATCTCGGACCACTCCAATGAGCAGTTCTTC,CASSISDHSNEQFF
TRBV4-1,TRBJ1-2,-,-,TGCGCCAGCAGCCAAGCGGGCGGCTATGGCTACACCTTC,CASSQAGGYGYTF
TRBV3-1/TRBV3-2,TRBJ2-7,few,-,TGTGCCAGCAGCCAAGATCTCCGACTAGACTACGAGCAGTACTTC,CASSQDLRLDYEQYF
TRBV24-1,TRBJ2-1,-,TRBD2,TGTGCCACCAGTGACAGCCTAGCGGGGTCCTACAATGAGCAGTTCTTC,CATSDSLAGSYNEQFF
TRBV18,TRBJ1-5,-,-,TGTGCCAGCTCAACCACGCGCGGTGAGGATACCCAGCATTTT,CASSTTRGEDTQHF
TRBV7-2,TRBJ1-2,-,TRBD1,TGTGCCAGCAGCATCATGACAGGGACTATGGGAGGCTACACCTTC,CASSIMTGTMGGYTF
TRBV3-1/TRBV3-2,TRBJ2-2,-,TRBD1,TGTGCCAGCAGCCAAGAACAGGGGGTAGACGGGGAGCTGTTTTTT,CASSQEQGVDGELFF
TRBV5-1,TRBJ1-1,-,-,TGCGCCAGCAGCTTCGGGCGGGGTATGAACACTGAAGCTTTCTTT,CASSFGRGMNTEAFF
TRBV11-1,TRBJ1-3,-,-,TGTGCCAGCAGCTTATACAACACCATATATTTT,CASSLYNTIYF
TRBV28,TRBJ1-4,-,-,TGTGCCAGCAGTTTAACGGCGGGGGCACTGTTTTTT,CASSLTAGALFF
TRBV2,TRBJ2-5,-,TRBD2,TGTGCCAGCACCGCTGGAGCGGGAGGTCGGGAGACCCAGTACTTC,CASTAGAGGRETQYF
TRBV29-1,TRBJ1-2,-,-,TGCAGCGCACCGGGACCGAGTGGGGGCTACACCTTC,CSAPGPSGGYTF